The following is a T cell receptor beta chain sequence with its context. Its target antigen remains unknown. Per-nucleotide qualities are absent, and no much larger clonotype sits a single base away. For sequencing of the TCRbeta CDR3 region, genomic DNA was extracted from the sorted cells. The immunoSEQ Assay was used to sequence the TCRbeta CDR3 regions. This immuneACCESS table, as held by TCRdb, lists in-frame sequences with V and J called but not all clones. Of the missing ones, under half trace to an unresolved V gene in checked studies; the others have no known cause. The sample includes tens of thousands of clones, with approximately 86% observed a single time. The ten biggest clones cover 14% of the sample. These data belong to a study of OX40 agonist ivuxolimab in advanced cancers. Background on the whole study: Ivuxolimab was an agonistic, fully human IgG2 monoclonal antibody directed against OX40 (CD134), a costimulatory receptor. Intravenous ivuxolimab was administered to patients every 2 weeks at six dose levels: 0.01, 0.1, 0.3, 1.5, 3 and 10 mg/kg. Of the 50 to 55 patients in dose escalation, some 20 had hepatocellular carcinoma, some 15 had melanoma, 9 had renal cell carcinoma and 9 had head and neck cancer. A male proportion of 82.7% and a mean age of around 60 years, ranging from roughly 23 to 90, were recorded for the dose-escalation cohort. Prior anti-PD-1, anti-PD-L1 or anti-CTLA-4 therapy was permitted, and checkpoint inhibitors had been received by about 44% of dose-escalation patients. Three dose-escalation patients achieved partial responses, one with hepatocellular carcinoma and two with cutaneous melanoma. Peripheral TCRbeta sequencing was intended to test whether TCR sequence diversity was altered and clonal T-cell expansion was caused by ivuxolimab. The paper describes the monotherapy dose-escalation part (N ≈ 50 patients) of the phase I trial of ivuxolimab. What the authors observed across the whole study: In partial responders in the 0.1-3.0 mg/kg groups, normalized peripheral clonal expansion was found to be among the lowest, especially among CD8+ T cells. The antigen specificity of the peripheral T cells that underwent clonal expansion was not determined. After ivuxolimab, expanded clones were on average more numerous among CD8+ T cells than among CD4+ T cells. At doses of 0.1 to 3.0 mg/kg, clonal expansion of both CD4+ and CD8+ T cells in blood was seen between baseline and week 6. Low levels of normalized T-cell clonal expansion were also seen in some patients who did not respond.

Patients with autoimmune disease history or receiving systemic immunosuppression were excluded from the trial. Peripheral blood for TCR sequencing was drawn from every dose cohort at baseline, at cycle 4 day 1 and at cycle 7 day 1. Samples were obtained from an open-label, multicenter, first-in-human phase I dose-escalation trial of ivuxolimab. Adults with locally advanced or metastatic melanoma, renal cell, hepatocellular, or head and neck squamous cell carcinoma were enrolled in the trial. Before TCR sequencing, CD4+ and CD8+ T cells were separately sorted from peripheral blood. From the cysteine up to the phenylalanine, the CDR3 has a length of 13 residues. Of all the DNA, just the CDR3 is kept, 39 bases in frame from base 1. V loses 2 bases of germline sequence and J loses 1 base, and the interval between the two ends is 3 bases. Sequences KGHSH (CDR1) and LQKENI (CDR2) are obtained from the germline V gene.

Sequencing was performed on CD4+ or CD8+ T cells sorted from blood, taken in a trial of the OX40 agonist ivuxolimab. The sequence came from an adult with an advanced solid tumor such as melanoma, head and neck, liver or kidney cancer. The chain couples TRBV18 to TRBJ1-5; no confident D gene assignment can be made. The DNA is TGTGCCAGCTCACCAGAGAGCAATCAGCCCCAGCATTTT. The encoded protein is CASSPESNQPQHF.